This T cell receptor (beta chain) originates from a study of regulatory T cells in long-lasting Graves disease. In regard to this clonotype: Its antigen remains unidentified.

Time point reported: persistent/refractory GD, antithyroid drugs over 5 years with positive TRAb. After RNA was extracted from PBMCs, the TCR library was made from it. Trimming shortened V by 2 bases and J by 8 bases, and 12 bases separated the two germline ends. The germline CDR1 and CDR2 sequences are MNHEY and SVGEGT. The CDR3 consists of 13 residues. Construction of TCR beta libraries relied on iRepertoire HTBI primers and on Arm-PCR targeting CDR3 regions. In the source study's methods: Sequenced samples collectively carried some 60 TRBV and around 15 TRBJ segments. TCRdb re-called the multiplex PCR reads through MiXCR, storing one row per CDR3 protein. The V and J calls were determined by TCRdb, not by the authors. The sample lists about 430,000 distinct CDR3 sequences, 21% occurring once. Study results and caveats: Only a small sample size was used, which may have cut accuracy.

Material: peripheral blood mononuclear cells (PBMCs), obtained when the disease was refractory, from a patient treated with antithyroid drugs. This TCR derives from a female donor with Graves disease. This sequence joins TRBV6-2 or TRBV6-3 and TRBJ1-2; no definite D call. CDR3 coding DNA: TGTGCCAGCAGTTACAGCTCGGGGTGGGGCTACACCTTC. Protein: CASSYSSGWGYTF.